The clone carrying this T cell receptor beta chain was seen repeatedly, ten times or more. Antigen: not known. This sample is drawn from a study of regulatory T cells in long-lasting Graves disease. Study-level results: Relative to new patients (under 1,000), persistent patients exhibited greater sharing of public clonotypes (around 3,000). A limited number of samples was an acknowledged limitation.

Noted time point: newly diagnosed GD, antithyroid drugs for less than 3 months. RNA from PBMCs was the source of the TCR library. CDR1 SGDLS and CDR2 YYNGEE come from the germline V gene. This CDR3 contains 14 residues. Trimming stripped 0 bases from V and 1 base from J, with 7 bases between. Building of the TCR beta libraries involved iRepertoire HTBI primers and Arm-PCR of CDR3 regions. In the authors' workflow: The samples yielded 55 to 75 TRBV and about 15 TRBJ segments. One entry per CDR3 protein results from TCRdb running MiXCR on the multiplex PCR reads. TCRdb's processing, not the authors' own work, is the source of the V and J calls. The table lists 440,000 or so distinct CDR3 sequences, about 16% of them singletons. Separately, the same data were catalogued under a study of T cells in Graves' hyperthyroidism and ophthalmopathy. In that study: The primer set for the first-round RT-PCR of the TCR CDR3 was HTBI.

The TCR sequence derives from a woman aged 25 to 45 with Graves disease. This chain uses TRBV9 with TRBJ1-1, with D unresolved. The specimen was peripheral blood mononuclear cells (PBMCs), collected at new diagnosis, from a patient treated with antithyroid drugs. The CDR3 DNA follows: TGTGCCAGCAGCGTAGGTCCCGGGAACACTGAAGCTTTCTTT. Translation gives CASSVGPGNTEAFF.